The count of the clone carrying this TCR beta chain is one. The antigen is undetermined. The CDR3 has 17 amino acids. V lost 1 base to trimming and J lost 6 bases; unmatched junction nucleotides: 12. Per germline, CDR1 SGHKS and CDR2 YYEKEE (reference sequence). The data belong to a study of cytomegalovirus exposure and HLA in healthy donors. Study-wide points: The study reported that TCR beta sequences accurately predicted HLA-A and HLA-B alleles in most subjects. Among TCR beta chains, those listed as cytomegalovirus-associated numbered about 160.

The PCR ran on 60 Vbeta and 13 Jbeta primers. Sequencing used immunoSEQ multiplex PCR; TCRdb keeps in-frame clones, though not all of them. The sample has roughly 100,000 clones, approximately 70% seen once; the top ten hold around 3.5%. This receptor was identified in a woman aged 45-65 years in good health and CMV-seronegative. Sequencing used PBMCs. This chain links TRBV5-5 with TRBJ1-5; 8 positions agree with TRBD1. DNA for the CDR3: TGTGCCAGCAGCTTGTGGTTAGGGACAGGAGGCGTTCAGCCCCAGCATTTT. It translates to CASSLWLGTGGVQPQHF.